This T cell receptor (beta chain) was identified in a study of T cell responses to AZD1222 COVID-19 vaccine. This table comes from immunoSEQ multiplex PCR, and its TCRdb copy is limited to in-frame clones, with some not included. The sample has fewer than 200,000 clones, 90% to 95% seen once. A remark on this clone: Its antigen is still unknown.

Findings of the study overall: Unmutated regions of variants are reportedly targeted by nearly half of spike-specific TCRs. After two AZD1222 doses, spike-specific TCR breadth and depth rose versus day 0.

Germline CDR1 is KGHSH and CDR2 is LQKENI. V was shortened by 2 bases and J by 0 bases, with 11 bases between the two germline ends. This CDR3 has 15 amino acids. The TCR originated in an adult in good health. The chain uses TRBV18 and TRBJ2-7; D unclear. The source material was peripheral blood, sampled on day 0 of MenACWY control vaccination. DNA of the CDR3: TGTGCCAGCTCACCATACCAGGCCGGCTCCTACGAGCAGTACTTC. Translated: CASSPYQAGSYEQYF.